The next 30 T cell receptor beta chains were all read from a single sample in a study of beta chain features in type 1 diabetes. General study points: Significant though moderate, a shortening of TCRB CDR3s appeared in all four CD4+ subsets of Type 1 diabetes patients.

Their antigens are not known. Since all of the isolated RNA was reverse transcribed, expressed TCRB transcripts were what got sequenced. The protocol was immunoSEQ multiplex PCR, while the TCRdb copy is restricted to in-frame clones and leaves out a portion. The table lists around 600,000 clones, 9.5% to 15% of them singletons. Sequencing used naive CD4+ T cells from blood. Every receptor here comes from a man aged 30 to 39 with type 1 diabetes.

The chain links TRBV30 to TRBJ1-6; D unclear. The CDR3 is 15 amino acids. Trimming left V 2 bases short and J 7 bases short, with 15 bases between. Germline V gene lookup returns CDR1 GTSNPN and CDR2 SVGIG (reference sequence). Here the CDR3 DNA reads TGTGCCTGGAGTAGTATAGGCCTTGAGAATTCACCCCTCCACTTT. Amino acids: CAWSSIGLENSPLHF. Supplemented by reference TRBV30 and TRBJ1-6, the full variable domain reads SQTIHQWPATLVQPVGSPLSLECTVEGTSNPNLYWYRQAAGRGLQLLFYSVGIGQISSEVPQNLSASRPQDRQFILSSKKLLLSDSGFYLCAWSSIGLENSPLHFGNGTRLTVT.

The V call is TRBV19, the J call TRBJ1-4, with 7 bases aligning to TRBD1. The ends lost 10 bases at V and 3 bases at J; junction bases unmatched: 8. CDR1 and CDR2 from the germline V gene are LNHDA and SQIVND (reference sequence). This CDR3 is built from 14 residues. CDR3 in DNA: TGTGCCACTCTTGACAGGGTTTCTAATGAAAAACTGTTTTTT. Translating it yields CATLDRVSNEKLFF.

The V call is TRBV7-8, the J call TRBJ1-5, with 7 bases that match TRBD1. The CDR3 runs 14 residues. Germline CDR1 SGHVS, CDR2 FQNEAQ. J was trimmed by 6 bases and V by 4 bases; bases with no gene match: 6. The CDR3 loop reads CASSYGQDRQPQHF. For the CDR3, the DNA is TGTGCCAGCAGCTATGGACAGGATCGTCAGCCCCAGCATTTT.

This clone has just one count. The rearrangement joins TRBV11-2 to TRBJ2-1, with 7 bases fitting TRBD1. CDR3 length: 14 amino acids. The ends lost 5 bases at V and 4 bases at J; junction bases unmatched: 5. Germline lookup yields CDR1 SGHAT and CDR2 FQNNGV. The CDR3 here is CASSRGQLYNEQFF. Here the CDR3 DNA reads TGTGCCAGCAGCCGGGGACAGTTATACAATGAGCAGTTCTTC.

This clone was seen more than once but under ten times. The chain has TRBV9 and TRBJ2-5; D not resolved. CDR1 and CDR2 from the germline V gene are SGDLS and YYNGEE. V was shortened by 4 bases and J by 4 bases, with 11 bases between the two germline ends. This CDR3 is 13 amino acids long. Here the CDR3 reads CASSFGIRETQYF. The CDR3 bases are TGTGCCAGCAGCTTTGGAATCCGAGAGACCCAGTACTTC.

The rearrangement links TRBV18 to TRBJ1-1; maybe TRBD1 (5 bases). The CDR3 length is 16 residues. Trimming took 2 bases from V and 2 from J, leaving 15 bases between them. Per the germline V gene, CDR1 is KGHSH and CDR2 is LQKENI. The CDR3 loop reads CASSPREQGENTEAFF. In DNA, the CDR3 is TGTGCCAGCTCACCAAGGGAGCAGGGCGAAAACACTGAAGCTTTCTTT. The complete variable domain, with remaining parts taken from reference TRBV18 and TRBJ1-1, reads NAGVMQNPRHLVRRRGQEARLRCSPMKGHSHVYWYRQLPEEGLKFMVYLQKENIIDESGMPKERFSAEFPKEGPSILRIQQVVRGDSAAYFCASSPREQGENTEAFFGQGTRLTVV.

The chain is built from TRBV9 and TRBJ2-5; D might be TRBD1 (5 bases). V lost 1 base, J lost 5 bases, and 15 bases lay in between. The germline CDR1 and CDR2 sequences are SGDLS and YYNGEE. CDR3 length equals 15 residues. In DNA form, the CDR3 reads TGTGCCAGCAGCGTAACCCCCCAGGGCTGGGAGACCCAGTACTTC. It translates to CASSVTPQGWETQYF.

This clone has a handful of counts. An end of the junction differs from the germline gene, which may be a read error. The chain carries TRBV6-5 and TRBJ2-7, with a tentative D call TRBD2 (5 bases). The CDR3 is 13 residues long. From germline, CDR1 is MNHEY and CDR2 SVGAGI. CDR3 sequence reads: CGSSYSRVWEQYF. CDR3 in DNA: TGTGGCAGCAGTTACTCGAGGGTCTGGGAGCAGTACTTC.

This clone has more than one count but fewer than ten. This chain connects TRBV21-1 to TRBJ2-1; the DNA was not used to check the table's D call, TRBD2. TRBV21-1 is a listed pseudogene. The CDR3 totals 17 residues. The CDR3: CASSHWTSGGSYNEQFF. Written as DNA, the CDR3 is TGTGCCAGCAGCCACTGGACTAGCGGGGGATCCTACAATGAGCAGTTCTTC.

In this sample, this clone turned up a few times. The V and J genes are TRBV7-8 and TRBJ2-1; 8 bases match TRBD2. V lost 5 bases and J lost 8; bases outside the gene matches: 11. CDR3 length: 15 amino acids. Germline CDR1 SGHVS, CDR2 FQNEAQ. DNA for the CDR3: TGTGCCAGCAGCACCTCCGGGACTAGTGGGCATGAGCAGTTCTTC. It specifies CASSTSGTSGHEQFF.

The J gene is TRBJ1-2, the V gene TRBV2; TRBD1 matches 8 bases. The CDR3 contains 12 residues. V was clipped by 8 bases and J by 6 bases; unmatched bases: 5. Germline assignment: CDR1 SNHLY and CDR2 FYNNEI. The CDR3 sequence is CASRTGYHGYTF. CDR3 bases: TGTGCCAGCCGGACAGGGTATCATGGCTACACCTTC. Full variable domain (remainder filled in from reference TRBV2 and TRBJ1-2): EPEVTQTPSHQVTQMGQEVILRCVPISNHLYFYWYRQILGQKVEFLVSFYNNEISEKSEIFDDQFSVERPDGSNFTLKIRSTKLEDSAMYFCASRTGYHGYTFGSGTRLTVV.

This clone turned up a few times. The DNA for the CDR3 is TGTGCCAGCAGTGGACAGCAGGGGAATCAGCCCCAGCATTTT. This encodes CASSGQQGNQPQHF. The chain recombines TRBV6-1 with TRBJ1-5; D might be TRBD1 (6 bases). The CDR3 loop spans 14 amino acids. V was shortened by 4 bases and J by 4 bases, with 11 bases between the two germline ends. Germline V lookup: CDR1 MNHNS, CDR2 SASEGT.

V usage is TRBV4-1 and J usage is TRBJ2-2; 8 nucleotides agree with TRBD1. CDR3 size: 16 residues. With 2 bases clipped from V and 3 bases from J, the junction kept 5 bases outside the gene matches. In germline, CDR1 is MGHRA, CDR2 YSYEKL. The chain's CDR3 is CASSQPRGQDTGELFF. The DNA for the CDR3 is TGCGCCAGCAGCCAACCCAGGGGGCAGGACACCGGGGAGCTGTTTTTT.

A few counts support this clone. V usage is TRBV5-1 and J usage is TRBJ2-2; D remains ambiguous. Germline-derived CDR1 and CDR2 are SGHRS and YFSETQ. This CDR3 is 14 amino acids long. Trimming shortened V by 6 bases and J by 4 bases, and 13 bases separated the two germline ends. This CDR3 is CASTPYGSTGELFF. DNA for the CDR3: TGCGCCAGCACCCCTTACGGGTCCACCGGGGAGCTGTTTTTT.

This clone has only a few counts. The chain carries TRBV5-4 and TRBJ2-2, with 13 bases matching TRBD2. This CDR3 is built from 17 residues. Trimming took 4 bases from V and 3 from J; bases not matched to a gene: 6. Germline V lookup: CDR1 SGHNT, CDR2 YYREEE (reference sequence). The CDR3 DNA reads TGTGCCAGCAGCCCGGGACTAGCGGGGATATACACCGGGGAGCTGTTTTTT. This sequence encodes CASSPGLAGIYTGELFF.

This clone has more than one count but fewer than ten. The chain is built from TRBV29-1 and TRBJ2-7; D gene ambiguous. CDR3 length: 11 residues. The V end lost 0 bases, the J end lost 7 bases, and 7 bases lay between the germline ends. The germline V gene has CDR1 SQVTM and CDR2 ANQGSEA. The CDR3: CSVEDGREQYF. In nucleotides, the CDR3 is TGCAGCGTTGAAGACGGGCGGGAGCAGTACTTC.

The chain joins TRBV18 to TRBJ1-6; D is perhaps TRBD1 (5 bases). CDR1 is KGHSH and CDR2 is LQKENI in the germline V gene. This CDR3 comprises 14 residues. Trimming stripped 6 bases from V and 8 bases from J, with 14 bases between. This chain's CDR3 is CASSLGTADSPLHF. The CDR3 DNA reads TGTGCCAGCTCCCTAGGGACCGCCGATTCACCCCTCCACTTT.

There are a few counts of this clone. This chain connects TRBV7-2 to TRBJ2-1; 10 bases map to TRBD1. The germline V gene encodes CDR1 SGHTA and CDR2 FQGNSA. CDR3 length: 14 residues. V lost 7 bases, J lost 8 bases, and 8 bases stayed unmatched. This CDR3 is CASTLGQGGHEQFF. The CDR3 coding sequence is TGTGCCAGCACGCTAGGACAGGGGGGCCATGAGCAGTTCTTC.

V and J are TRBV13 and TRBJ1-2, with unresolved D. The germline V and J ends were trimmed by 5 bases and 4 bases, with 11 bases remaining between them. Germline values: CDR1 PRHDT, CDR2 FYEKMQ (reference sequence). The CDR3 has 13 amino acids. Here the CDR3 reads CASSMTGLYGYTF. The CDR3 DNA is TGTGCCAGCAGCATGACCGGGCTCTATGGCTACACCTTC.

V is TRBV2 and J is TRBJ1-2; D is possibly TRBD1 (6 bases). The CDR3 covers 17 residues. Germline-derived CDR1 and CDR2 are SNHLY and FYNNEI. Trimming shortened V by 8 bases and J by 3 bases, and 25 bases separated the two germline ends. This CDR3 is CASATRRTWGLDYGYTF. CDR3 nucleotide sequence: TGTGCCAGCGCTACTCGGCGGACGTGGGGGCTGGACTATGGCTACACCTTC.

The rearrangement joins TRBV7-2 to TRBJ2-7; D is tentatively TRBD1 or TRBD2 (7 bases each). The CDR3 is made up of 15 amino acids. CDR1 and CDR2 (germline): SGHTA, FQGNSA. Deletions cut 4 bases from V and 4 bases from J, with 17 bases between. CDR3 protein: CASSSSGTAGYEQYF. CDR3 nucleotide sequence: TGTGCCAGCAGCTCCAGCGGGACAGCTGGGTACGAGCAGTACTTC.

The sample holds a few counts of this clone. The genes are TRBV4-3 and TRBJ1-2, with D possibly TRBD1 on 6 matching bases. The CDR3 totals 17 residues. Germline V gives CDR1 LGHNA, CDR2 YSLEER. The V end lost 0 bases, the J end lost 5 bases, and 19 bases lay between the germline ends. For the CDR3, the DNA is TGCGCCAGCAGCCAAGAATGGGACACGAACTTTGGGTATGGCTACACCTTC. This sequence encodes CASSQEWDTNFGYGYTF.

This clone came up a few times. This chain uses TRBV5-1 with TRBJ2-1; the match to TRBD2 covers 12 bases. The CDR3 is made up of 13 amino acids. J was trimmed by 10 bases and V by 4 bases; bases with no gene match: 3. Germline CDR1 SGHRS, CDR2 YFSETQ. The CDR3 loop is CASSKTSGGEQFF. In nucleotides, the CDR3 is TGCGCCAGCAGCAAGACTAGCGGGGGAGAGCAGTTCTTC.

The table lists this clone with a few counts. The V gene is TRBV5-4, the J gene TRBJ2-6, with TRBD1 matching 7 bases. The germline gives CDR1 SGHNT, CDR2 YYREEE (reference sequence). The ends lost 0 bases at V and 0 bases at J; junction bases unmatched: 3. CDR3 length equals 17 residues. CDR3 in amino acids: CASSLDRGTSGANVLTF. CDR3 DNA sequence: TGTGCCAGCAGCTTGGACAGGGGAACCTCTGGGGCCAACGTCCTGACTTTC.

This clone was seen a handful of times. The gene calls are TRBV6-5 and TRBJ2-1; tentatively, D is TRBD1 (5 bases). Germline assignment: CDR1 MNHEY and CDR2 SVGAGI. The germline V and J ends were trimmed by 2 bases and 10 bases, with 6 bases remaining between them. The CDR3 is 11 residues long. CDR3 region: CASSYRTEQFF. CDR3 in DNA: TGTGCCAGCAGTTACCGGACAGAGCAGTTCTTC.

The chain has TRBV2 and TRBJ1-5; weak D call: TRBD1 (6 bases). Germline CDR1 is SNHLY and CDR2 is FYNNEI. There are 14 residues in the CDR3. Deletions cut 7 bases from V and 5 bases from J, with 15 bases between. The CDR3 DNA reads TGTGCCAGCACGGAACAGGGCCAGTATCAGCCCCAGCATTTT. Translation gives CASTEQGQYQPQHF.

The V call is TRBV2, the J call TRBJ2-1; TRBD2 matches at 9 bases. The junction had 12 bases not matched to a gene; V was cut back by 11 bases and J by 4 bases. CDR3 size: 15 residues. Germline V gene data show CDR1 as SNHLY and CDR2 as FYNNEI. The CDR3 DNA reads TGTGCCCGCGAGGGGGCCAGCGGGGGGTACAATGAGCAGTTCTTC. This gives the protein CAREGASGGYNEQFF.

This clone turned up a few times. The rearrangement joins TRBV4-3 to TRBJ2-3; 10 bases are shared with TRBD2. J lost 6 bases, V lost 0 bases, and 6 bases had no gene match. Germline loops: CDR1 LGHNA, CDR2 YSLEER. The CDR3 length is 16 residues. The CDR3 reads CASSQDVSGGGDTQYF. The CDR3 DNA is TGCGCCAGCAGCCAAGATGTGAGCGGGGGGGGTGATACGCAGTATTTT.

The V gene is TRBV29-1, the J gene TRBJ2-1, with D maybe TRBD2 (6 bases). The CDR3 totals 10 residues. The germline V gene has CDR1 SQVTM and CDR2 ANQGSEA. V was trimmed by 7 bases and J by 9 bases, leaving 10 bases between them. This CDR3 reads CSALGGEQFF. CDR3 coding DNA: TGCAGCGCCCTGGGAGGTGAGCAGTTCTTC.

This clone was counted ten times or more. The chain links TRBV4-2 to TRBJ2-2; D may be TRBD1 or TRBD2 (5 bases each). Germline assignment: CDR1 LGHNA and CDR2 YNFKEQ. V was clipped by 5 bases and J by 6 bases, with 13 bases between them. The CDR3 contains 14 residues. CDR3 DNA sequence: TGTGCCAGCAGCAGTGCCGGGACCGCCGGGGAGCTGTTTTTT. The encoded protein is CASSSAGTAGELFF.